The 13 T cell receptor beta chains below come from one sample, sequenced in a study of T cell repertoires in cytomegalovirus infection (dated by TCRdb to between 2018 and 2020). Sequencing took place on an Illumina HiSeq 1500. TCRdb handled the public reads itself, with Q25 trimming in fastp and clone calling in MiXCR, and kept productive beta chains. All rows with the same CDR3 protein become a single entry with the most common DNA and genes. A total of 380,000 or so distinct CDR3 sequences appear in this sample, approximately 30% of them only once. The ten biggest clones cover approximately 13% of the sample. This specimen's treatment or condition label, per the study, means: in vitro stimulation with specific CMV peptide epitopes to enrich CMV-specific T cells. These TCRs are of unknown antigen specificity. The sample here was cultured PBMCs, taken from culture after CMV antigen stimulation. Receptors were obtained from a human donor in good health (CMV status not recorded). Some clones in this sample may be carry-over from other donors' samples.

The chain joins TRBV28 to TRBJ1-1; 8 bases align to TRBD1. Germline V gives CDR1 MDHEN, CDR2 SYDVKM. The CDR3 runs 15 residues. The trim removed 3 bases at V and 6 bases at J, leaving 9 bases unmatched. CDR3: CASSFLTGGLAEAFF. The CDR3 coding sequence is TGTGCCAGCAGTTTTCTCACAGGGGGGCTCGCTGAAGCTTTCTTT.

V gene TRBV7-8 combines with J gene TRBJ2-7; 8 nucleotides match TRBD1. The CDR3 extends over 15 amino acids. Looked up from germline, CDR1 is SGHVS and CDR2 is FQNEAQ. After removal of 7 bases from V and 3 bases from J, the junction contained 11 bases not matched to a gene. Written as DNA, the CDR3 is TGTGCCAGCACCCACCGGAGGACAGGGTTCTACGAGCAGTACTTC. It is translated as CASTHRRTGFYEQYF.

The V and J genes are TRBV7-8 and TRBJ2-7, with D unclear. From germline, CDR1 is SGHVS and CDR2 FQNEAQ. This CDR3 comprises 16 residues. Deletions cut 1 base from V and 4 bases from J, with 17 bases between. The CDR3 nucleotides are TGTGCCAGCAGCTTAGGGTGGACCCCCGGTGGGTACGAGCAGTACTTC. Translating it yields CASSLGWTPGGYEQYF.

The V gene is TRBV28, the J gene TRBJ1-4, with D possibly matching TRBD1 (6 bases). CDR3 length equals 13 residues. V was clipped by 5 bases and J by 8 bases, with 12 bases between them. CDR1 and CDR2 from the germline V gene are MDHEN and SYDVKM. The CDR3 region is CASSGGGLEKLFF. The CDR3 DNA follows: TGTGCCAGCAGTGGAGGGGGGCTAGAAAAACTGTTTTTT.

The V gene is TRBV6-5, the J gene TRBJ2-7; 8 bases align to TRBD2. The CDR3 consists of 16 residues. V lost 0 bases, J lost 3 bases, and 7 bases stayed unmatched. Germline assignment: CDR1 MNHEY and CDR2 SVGAGI. The CDR3 DNA is TGTGCCAGCAGTTACTCGATGGCGGGAGGCTACTACGAGCAGTACTTC. This encodes CASSYSMAGGYYEQYF.

With regard to this clonotype: A read error may account for a junction end that differs from germline. The V call is TRBV7-8, the J call TRBJ1-1, with a possible D match to TRBD1 (5 bases). Germline V gene lookup returns CDR1 SGHVS and CDR2 FQNEAQ. The CDR3 loop spans 15 amino acids. The CDR3 loop is CASTLERGLNTEAFF. DNA of the CDR3: TGTGCCAGCACCTTAGAGCGGGGCTTGAACACTGAAGCTTTCTTT.

The chain recombines TRBV28 with TRBJ2-5; D gene unclear. This CDR3 is 13 amino acids long. V lost 6 bases, J lost 5 bases, and 13 bases lay in between. The germline V gene encodes CDR1 MDHEN and CDR2 SYDVKM. The CDR3 protein is CASRQSIRETQYF. In DNA form, the CDR3 reads TGTGCCAGCAGACAGAGCATCCGGGAGACCCAGTACTTC.

The V gene is TRBV5-6, the J gene TRBJ2-7; 9 nucleotides agree with TRBD1. The CDR3 consists of 16 residues. Germline V gives CDR1 SGHDT, CDR2 YYEEEE. V shed 3 bases, J shed 8 bases, and the junction held 15 bases outside the gene matches. The chain's CDR3 is CASSWSGTGIPFQQYF. CDR3 coding DNA: TGTGCCAGCAGCTGGTCCGGGACAGGGATTCCCTTCCAGCAGTACTTC.

This clonotype was counted a few times. This chain uses TRBV27 with TRBJ2-7; 7 bases are shared with TRBD1. Germline loops: CDR1 MNHEY, CDR2 SMNVEV (reference sequence). V was clipped by 5 bases and J by 9 bases; unmatched bases: 13. CDR3 length: 14 amino acids. The CDR3 DNA reads TGTGCCAGCAGTCCATTTGGGACAGTGCAGTTGCAGTACGTC. Its protein product is CASSPFGTVQLQYV.

V usage is TRBV27 and J usage is TRBJ1-4; D gene unclear. This CDR3 is 13 amino acids long. From germline, CDR1 is MNHEY and CDR2 SMNVEV (reference sequence). V lost 3 bases to trimming and J lost 7 bases, with 9 bases between them. The CDR3, as DNA: TGTGCCAGCAGTTTCTGGGGAGCTGAAAAACTGTTTTTT. Translating gives CASSFWGAEKLFF.

This clonotype appeared many times. This chain connects TRBV7-6 to TRBJ2-1; D perhaps matches TRBD1 (6 bases). CDR1 SGHVS and CDR2 FNYEAQ come from the germline V gene. V was clipped by 1 base and J by 0 bases, with 7 bases between them. The CDR3 loop spans 15 amino acids. CDR3 amino acids: CASSLDRVSYNEQFF. The CDR3 DNA follows: TGTGCCAGCAGCTTAGACAGGGTCTCCTACAATGAGCAGTTCTTC.

The genes are TRBV7-8 and TRBJ2-5; a possible D gene is TRBD2 (6 bases). V gave up 2 bases and J gave up 0 bases, with 22 bases separating them. The CDR3 totals 19 residues. Germline-derived CDR1 and CDR2 are SGHVS and FQNEAQ. The CDR3 DNA reads as TGTGCCAGCAGCTTAACTGGGGCGGGATCCCCCTTCCACCAAGAGACCCAGTACTTC. This gives the protein CASSLTGAGSPFHQETQYF.

The gene calls are TRBV2 and TRBJ2-1, with TRBD2 identical over 13 bases. Germline CDR1 is SNHLY and CDR2 is FYNNEI. Trimming cost V 10 bases and J 10 bases; bases outside gene matches: 13. There are 15 residues in the CDR3. CDR3 sequence reads: CATKYGLAGEWEQFF. As DNA, the CDR3 is TGTGCCACCAAATACGGACTAGCGGGGGAATGGGAGCAGTTCTTC.